This record looks at one T cell receptor beta chain sequence and its context. The junction and the germline gene differ at one end; a read error may be behind it. Germline values: CDR1 SGHRS, CDR2 YFSETQ. This CDR3 has 12 amino acids. This sample is drawn from a study of blood T cell repertoires in COVID-19. At the level of the study: Specimens from acute and convalescent COVID-19 originated in the United States, Italy and Spain.

Produced via immunoSEQ multiplex PCR; TCRdb's table is partial and in-frame only. The sample consists of over 130,000 clones, more than 80% of them appearing once. This rearrangement joins TRBV5-1 to TRBJ2-7, with TRBD2 matching 7 bases. The TCR comes from a woman in her late teens or twenties who had been exposed to COVID-19. Material: PBMCs or T cells enriched from blood (not recorded which). CDR3 sequence (DNA): TGCGCCAGCAGCTTGGGGGCGGGAGAATGGCGCTTC. Protein sequence: CASSLGAGEWRF.